One sample yielded the 25 T cell receptor beta chains listed below, sequenced in a study of T cells in Graves' hyperthyroidism and ophthalmopathy. Amplified TCR beta CDR3 regions derived from RNA transcripts. RT-PCR in the first round (using the HTBI primer set) targeted the TCR CDR3. TCRdb recomputed calls from the multiplex PCR reads with MiXCR, one row per CDR3 protein. The sample holds about 280,000 distinct CDR3 sequences, under 30% seen once. Sequenced input: blood. These receptors were obtained from a middle-aged man with Graves' hyperthyroidism that later progressed to Graves' ophthalmopathy.

The gene calls are TRBV20-1 and TRBJ2-7; TRBD2 matches at 8 bases. The CDR3 sequence is 13 residues long. Germline V gives CDR1 DFQATT, CDR2 SNEGSKA (reference sequence). J gave up 4 bases and V 6 bases, and 8 bases lay outside the gene matches. In nucleotides, the CDR3 is TGCAGTGCCATGAGCGGGAGAGGGTACGAGCAGTACTTC. This encodes CSAMSGRGYEQYF.

The chain carries TRBV9 and TRBJ1-2, with 7 bases matching TRBD1. This CDR3 spans 13 amino acids. V trimming: 6 bases; J trimming: 5 bases; junction bases outside the gene matches: 7. Germline V gene sequence: CDR1 SGDLS, CDR2 YYNGEE. The CDR3, as DNA: TGTGCCAGCACCGCGACAGGGTTGTATGGCTACACCTTC. Encoded protein: CASTATGLYGYTF.

The sample holds one count of this clonotype. The chain combines TRBV6-1 with TRBJ2-4, with D perhaps TRBD1 (6 bases). Trimming took 9 bases from V and 0 from J, leaving 9 bases between them. This CDR3 has 13 amino acids. CDR1 is MNHNS and CDR2 is SASEGT in the germline V gene. CDR3 region: CARGGAAKNIQYF. The DNA for the CDR3 is TGTGCCAGAGGGGGAGCAGCCAAAAACATTCAGTACTTC.

This clonotype has ten or more counts. The V gene is TRBV18, the J gene TRBJ1-2; weak D call: TRBD1 (5 bases). Deletions cut 4 bases from V and 4 bases from J, with 13 bases between. Looked up from germline, CDR1 is KGHSH and CDR2 is LQKENI. The CDR3 runs 14 residues. CDR3 bases: TGTGCCAGCTCACGAACGGACACCCGCTATGGCTACACCTTC. Amino acid sequence: CASSRTDTRYGYTF.

There are many counts of this clonotype. This chain connects TRBV12-3 or TRBV12-4 to TRBJ1-1; D not resolved. V was trimmed by 3 bases and J by 2 bases, leaving 10 bases between them. This CDR3 has 14 residues. The CDR3 sequence: CASSFEVRNTEAFF. Here the CDR3 DNA reads TGTGCCAGCAGTTTTGAGGTACGAAACACTGAAGCTTTCTTT.

This clonotype was seen ten or more times. The chain has TRBV29-1 and TRBJ1-1, with TRBD1 identical over 8 bases. Germline V CDR1 and CDR2: SQVTM, ANQGSEA. Losses at the gene ends were 7 bases for V and 7 bases for J; bases not matched to a gene: 14. CDR3 length: 14 amino acids. This CDR3 reads CSAGTGEGGGEAFF. CDR3 DNA: TGCAGCGCGGGGACAGGCGAGGGTGGGGGTGAAGCTTTCTTT.

This clonotype was counted at least ten times. The chain carries TRBV28 and TRBJ2-7; TRBD1 or TRBD2 may be the D gene (5 bases each). Germline V lookup: CDR1 MDHEN, CDR2 SYDVKM. The V and J ends lost 4 bases and 3 bases respectively, with 10 bases between them. This CDR3 is built from 13 residues. DNA of the CDR3: TGTGCCAGCAGTTCCCGGGGCCTCTACGAGCAGTACTTC. This encodes CASSSRGLYEQYF.

Many counts were recorded for this clonotype. The chain employs TRBV5-1 and TRBJ2-7; 9 nucleotides agree with TRBD2. Germline CDR1 SGHRS, CDR2 YFSETQ. The CDR3 length is 16 residues. J gave up 7 bases and V 2 bases, and 13 bases lay outside the gene matches. Here the CDR3 DNA reads TGCGCCAGCAGCTTACAACGCATAGCGGGAGCTTATGAGCAGTACTTC. It is translated as CASSLQRIAGAYEQYF.

This clonotype was seen ten or more times. V usage is TRBV19 and J usage is TRBJ2-2, with 9 bases identical to TRBD1. Germline V gene sequence: CDR1 LNHDA, CDR2 SQIVND (reference sequence). The ends lost 6 bases at V and 6 bases at J; junction bases unmatched: 8. The CDR3 is 15 amino acids. The CDR3 region is CASRVGTGWAGELFF. For the CDR3, the DNA is TGTGCCAGTAGGGTCGGGACAGGGTGGGCCGGGGAGCTGTTTTTT.

This clonotype was recorded many times. The gene calls are TRBV12-3 or TRBV12-4 and TRBJ1-2, with TRBD1 matching over 10 bases. V shed 5 bases, J shed 6 bases, and the junction held 3 bases outside the gene matches. The CDR3 has 13 residues. This CDR3 is CASSKDRGNGYTF. The CDR3 nucleotides read TGTGCCAGCAGTAAGGACAGGGGGAATGGCTACACCTTC.

The CDR3 loop reads CASSSQQGPYEQYF. DNA of the CDR3: TGTGCCAGCAGTTCCCAACAGGGCCCCTACGAGCAGTACTTC. V is TRBV12-3 or TRBV12-4 and J is TRBJ2-7; TRBD1 might be the D (6 bases). V lost 4 bases to trimming and J lost 2 bases, with 12 bases between them. The CDR3 loop spans 14 amino acids.

This clonotype was recorded at least ten times. The chain combines TRBV24-1 with TRBJ1-2; TRBD1 aligns across 8 bases. CDR1 is KGHDR and CDR2 is SFDVKD in the germline V gene. There are 13 residues in the CDR3. The trim removed 3 bases at V and 7 bases at J, leaving 3 bases unmatched. The CDR3: CATSDGQGRGYTF. Written as DNA, the CDR3 is TGTGCCACCAGTGATGGACAGGGTCGTGGCTACACCTTC.

This clonotype was recorded many times. The chain carries TRBV7-8 and TRBJ2-5; 12 positions match TRBD2. The ends lost 7 bases at V and 4 bases at J; junction bases unmatched: 16. Germline V CDR1 and CDR2: SGHVS, FQNEAQ. This CDR3 comprises 18 residues. Written as DNA, the CDR3 is TGTGCCAGCACCCAGCTTACTCGGACTAGCGGGACCCCAGAGACCCAGTACTTC. It yields the protein CASTQLTRTSGTPETQYF.

This clonotype was observed at least ten times. The rearrangement joins TRBV3-1 to TRBJ2-2; 8 bases match TRBD2. The CDR3 totals 16 residues. Germline trimming cut 3 bases from V and 6 bases from J; bases unmatched to any gene: 9. Germline CDR1 reads LGHDT; CDR2 reads YNNKEL (reference sequence). This CDR3 reads CASSHLSGSYAGELFF. The CDR3 DNA sequence: TGTGCCAGCAGCCACCTAAGCGGGAGTTACGCCGGGGAGCTGTTTTTT. The complete variable domain, with remaining parts taken from reference TRBV3-1 and TRBJ2-2, reads DTAVSQTPKYLVTQMGNDKSIKCEQNLGHDTMYWYKQDSKKFLKIMFSYNNKELIINETVPNRFSPKSPDKAHLNLHINSLELGDSAVYFCASSHLSGSYAGELFFGEGSRLTVL.

This chain uses TRBV6-1 with TRBJ2-7; a possible D gene is TRBD2 (5 bases). Germline V gene lookup returns CDR1 MNHNS and CDR2 SASEGT. The V end was cut by 6 bases, the J end by 2 bases, with 11 bases between. The CDR3 runs 13 residues. In DNA, the CDR3 is TGTGCCAGCAGCCCCCGGGGTACCTACGAGCAGTACTTC. Translating it yields CASSPRGTYEQYF.

This clonotype came up many times. The gene calls are TRBV12-3 or TRBV12-4 and TRBJ1-1; D is unclear. The CDR3 runs 12 residues. The germline V and J ends were trimmed by 5 bases and 8 bases, with 12 bases remaining between them. The CDR3 loop is CASSLYRSEAFF. The CDR3 DNA is TGTGCCAGCAGTCTATATAGGAGCGAAGCTTTCTTT.

The sample holds many counts of this clonotype. The J gene is TRBJ2-7, the V gene TRBV20-1, with 7 bases identical to TRBD2. Germline CDR1 and CDR2: DFQATT and SNEGSKA (reference sequence). The CDR3 has 15 amino acids. Trimming cost V 0 bases and J 0 bases; bases outside gene matches: 5. In nucleotides, the CDR3 is TGCAGTGCTAGAGATCAAGGCGGGGGCTCCTACGAGCAGTACTTC. This translates into CSARDQGGGSYEQYF.

This clonotype was observed at least ten times. The chain joins TRBV29-1 to TRBJ2-5; no clear D gene. The V end lost 4 bases, the J end lost 4 bases, and 13 bases lay between the germline ends. The CDR3 runs 13 residues. The germline V gene encodes CDR1 SQVTM and CDR2 ANQGSEA. The CDR3 region has the DNA TGCAGCGTTGGGCTGAAAATGGGAGAGACCCAGTACTTC. Protein product: CSVGLKMGETQYF. The full variable domain, completed using reference TRBV29-1 and TRBJ2-5, is SAVISQKPSRDICQRGTSLTIQCQVDSQVTMMFWYRQQPGQSLTLIATANQGSEATYESGFVIDKFPISRPNLTFSTLTVSNMSPEDSSIYLCSVGLKMGETQYFGPGTRLLVL.

V gene TRBV6-5 combines with J gene TRBJ2-7; D not certain. This CDR3 contains 13 residues. Germline V gene sequence: CDR1 MNHEY, CDR2 SVGAGI. Trimming left V 6 bases short and J 3 bases short, with 12 bases between. The CDR3 bases are TGTGCCAGCAGCTACAACACAGACTACGAGCAGTACTTC. This encodes CASSYNTDYEQYF.

This clonotype came up many times. The CDR3 DNA follows: TGTGCCAGCAGCTTAAACAGGAACACTGAAGCTTTCTTT. Its translation: CASSLNRNTEAFF. V gene TRBV11-2 combines with J gene TRBJ1-1; D ambiguous. Trimming pared 2 bases from V and 1 base from J, leaving 5 bases between. This CDR3 region has 13 residues. CDR1 and CDR2 (germline): SGHAT, FQNNGV. The full variable domain, in which reference TRBV11-2 and TRBJ1-1 provide the parts outside the CDR3, is EAGVAQSPRYKIIEKRQSVAFWCNPISGHATLYWYQQILGQGPKLLIQFQNNGVVDDSQLPKDRFSAERLKGVDSTLKIQPAKLEDSAVYLCASSLNRNTEAFFGQGTRLTVV.

V and J are TRBV29-1 and TRBJ1-2; tentative D call: TRBD1 (5 bases). V shed 4 bases and J shed 0 bases, with 15 bases lying between them. The CDR3 has 15 amino acids. CDR1 SQVTM and CDR2 ANQGSEA come from the germline V gene. The CDR3 here is CSVGGVGTSNYGYTF. The CDR3 DNA reads as TGCAGCGTTGGAGGGGTCGGGACCTCTAACTATGGCTACACCTTC.

This clonotype was detected many times. The V call is TRBV7-9, the J call TRBJ2-3; D is ambiguous. Germline values: CDR1 SEHNR, CDR2 FQNEAQ (reference sequence). The CDR3 runs to 16 residues. Trimming cost V 1 base and J 2 bases, with 13 bases left between them. The CDR3 DNA reads as TGTGCCAGCAGCTTAGGCCCGAACGGTCCCACAGATACGCAGTATTTT. Encoded protein: CASSLGPNGPTDTQYF.

There are many counts of this clonotype. This rearrangement joins TRBV2 to TRBJ1-4; TRBD1 might be the D (6 bases). V lost 5 bases and J lost 5, with 9 bases in between. This CDR3 is built from 13 residues. Germline V gene lookup returns CDR1 SNHLY and CDR2 FYNNEI. The CDR3 region is CASSRDINEKLFF. In nucleotides, the CDR3 is TGTGCCAGCAGTAGGGACATCAATGAAAAACTGTTTTTT. Together with reference TRBV2 and TRBJ1-4, the CDR3 gives the full variable domain: EPEVTQTPSHQVTQMGQEVILRCVPISNHLYFYWYRQILGQKVEFLVSFYNNEISEKSEIFDDQFSVERPDGSNFTLKIRSTKLEDSAMYFCASSRDINEKLFFGSGTQLSVL.

CDR3 sequence reads: CASGLSETYEQYF. CDR3 nucleotide sequence: TGTGCTAGTGGTTTGTCAGAGACCTACGAGCAGTACTTC. This chain links TRBV12-5 with TRBJ2-7; D is unresolved. CDR3 length: 13 amino acids. V lost 2 bases and J lost 2, with 7 bases in between. CDR1 is LGHNT and CDR2 is FRNRAP in the germline V gene.

This clonotype was seen many times. A much bigger clone sits one base away, suggesting this may be a read error. The genes are TRBV30 and TRBJ1-2, with unresolved D. The CDR3 covers 12 residues. Germline V gives CDR1 GTSNPN, CDR2 SVGIG (reference sequence). Trimming removed 4 bases at V and 5 bases at J, with 11 bases between. The CDR3 coding sequence is TGTGCCTGGACAGCTTTACTGTATGGCTACACCTTC. This sequence encodes CAWTALLYGYTF.